Sequencing of this T cell receptor beta chain was carried out in a study of cytomegalovirus exposure and HLA in healthy donors. On the study more broadly: Earlier, fewer than 140 million unique TCR beta sequences were recovered from 200 million or so T cells by an analysis.

This clone was picked up a small number of times. Antigen unknown. Germline assignment: CDR1 GTSNPN and CDR2 SVGIG (reference sequence). V was pared by 0 bases and J by 3 bases, with 11 bases between. The CDR3 consists of 14 residues. Study results and caveats: Reports showed the classifier diagnosing cytomegalovirus status with high specificity and sensitivity.

The PCR made use of 60 Vbeta and 13 Jbeta primers. In the source study's methods: Around 11 million shared chains were among about 80 million unique TCR beta chains counted in a later analysis. Sequencing was performed with immunoSEQ multiplex PCR; in TCRdb, only in-frame clones are kept and a portion is missing. V and J calls and clone size come straight from that table; D and trimming were deduced from the DNA. Of over 85,000 clones in the sample, less than 70% are singletons; the top ten hold less than 1.5%. The TCR comes from a female donor in good health and CMV-seronegative. The J gene is TRBJ1-2, the V gene TRBV30; the D is unclear. Sequencing was done on a sample of PBMCs. This CDR3 is CAWSVQPAYYGYTF. CDR3 bases: TGTGCCTGGAGTGTACAGCCGGCGTACTATGGCTACACCTTC.